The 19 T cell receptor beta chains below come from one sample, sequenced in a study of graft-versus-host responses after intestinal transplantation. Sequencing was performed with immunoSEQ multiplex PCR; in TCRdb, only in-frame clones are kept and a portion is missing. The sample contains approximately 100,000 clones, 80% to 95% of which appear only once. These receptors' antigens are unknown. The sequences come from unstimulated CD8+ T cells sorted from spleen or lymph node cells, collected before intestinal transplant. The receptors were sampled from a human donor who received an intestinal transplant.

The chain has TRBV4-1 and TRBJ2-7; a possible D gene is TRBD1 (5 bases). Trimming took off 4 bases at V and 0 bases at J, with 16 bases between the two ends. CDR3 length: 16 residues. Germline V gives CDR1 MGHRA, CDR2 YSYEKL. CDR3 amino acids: CASSPVTENLSYEQYF. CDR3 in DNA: TGCGCCAGCAGCCCCGTGACAGAGAACCTCTCCTACGAGCAGTACTTC.

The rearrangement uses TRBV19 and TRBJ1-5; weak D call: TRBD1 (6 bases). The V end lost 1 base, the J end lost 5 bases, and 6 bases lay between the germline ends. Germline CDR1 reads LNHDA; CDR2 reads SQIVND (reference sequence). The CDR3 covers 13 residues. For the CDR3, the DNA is TGTGCCAGTAGTATAGGACAGGATCAGCCCCAGCATTTT. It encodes CASSIGQDQPQHF.

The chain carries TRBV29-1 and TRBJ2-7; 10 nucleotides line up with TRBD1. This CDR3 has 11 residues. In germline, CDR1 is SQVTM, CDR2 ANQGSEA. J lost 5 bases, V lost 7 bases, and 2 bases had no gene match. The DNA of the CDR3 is TGCAGCGCCGGGACAGGGGACGAGCAGTACTTC. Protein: CSAGTGDEQYF.

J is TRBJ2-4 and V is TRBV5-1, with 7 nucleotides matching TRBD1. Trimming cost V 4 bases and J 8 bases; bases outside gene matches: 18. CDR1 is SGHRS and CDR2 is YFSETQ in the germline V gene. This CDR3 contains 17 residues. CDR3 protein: CASSENPGQFQFDIQYF. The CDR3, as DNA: TGCGCCAGCAGCGAGAACCCGGGACAGTTCCAATTCGACATTCAGTACTTC.

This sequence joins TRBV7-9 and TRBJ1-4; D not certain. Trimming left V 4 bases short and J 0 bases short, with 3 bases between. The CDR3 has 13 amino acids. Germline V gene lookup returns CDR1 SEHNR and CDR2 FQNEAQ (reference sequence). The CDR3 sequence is CASSSATNEKLFF. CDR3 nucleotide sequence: TGTGCCAGCAGCTCTGCAACTAATGAAAAACTGTTTTTT.

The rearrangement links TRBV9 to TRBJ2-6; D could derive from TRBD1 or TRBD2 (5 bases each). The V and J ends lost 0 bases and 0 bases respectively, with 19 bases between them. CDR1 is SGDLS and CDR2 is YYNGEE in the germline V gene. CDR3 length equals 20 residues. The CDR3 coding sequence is TGTGCCAGCAGCGTAGCTCTCGGGGCTCCCCTCTACTCTGGGGCCAACGTCCTGACTTTC. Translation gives CASSVALGAPLYSGANVLTF.

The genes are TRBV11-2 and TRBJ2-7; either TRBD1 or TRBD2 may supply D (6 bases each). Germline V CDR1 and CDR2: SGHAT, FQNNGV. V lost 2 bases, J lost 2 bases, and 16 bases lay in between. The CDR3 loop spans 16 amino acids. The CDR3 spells CASSLSRGTKTYEQYF. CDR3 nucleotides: TGTGCCAGCAGCTTAAGTCGCGGGACAAAAACCTACGAGCAGTACTTC.

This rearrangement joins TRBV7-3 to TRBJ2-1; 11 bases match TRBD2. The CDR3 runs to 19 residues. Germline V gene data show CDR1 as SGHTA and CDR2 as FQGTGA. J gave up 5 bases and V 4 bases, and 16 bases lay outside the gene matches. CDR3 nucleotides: TGTGCCAGCAGCTCGCAAACAGGGGCTAGCGGGGGGAACAACAATGAGCAGTTCTTC. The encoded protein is CASSSQTGASGGNNNEQFF.

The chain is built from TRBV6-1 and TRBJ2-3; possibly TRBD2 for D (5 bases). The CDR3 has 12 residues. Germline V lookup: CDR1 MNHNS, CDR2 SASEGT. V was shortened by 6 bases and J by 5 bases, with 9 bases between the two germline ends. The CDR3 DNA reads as TGTGCCAGCAGGGACTTTGGAGATACGCAGTATTTT. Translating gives CASRDFGDTQYF.

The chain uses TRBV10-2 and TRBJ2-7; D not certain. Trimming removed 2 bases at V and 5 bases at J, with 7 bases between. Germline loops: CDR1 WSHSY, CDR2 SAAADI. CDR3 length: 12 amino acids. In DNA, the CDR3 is TGCGCCAGCAGTGAGGTTAGGGACGAGCAGTACTTC. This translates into CASSEVRDEQYF.

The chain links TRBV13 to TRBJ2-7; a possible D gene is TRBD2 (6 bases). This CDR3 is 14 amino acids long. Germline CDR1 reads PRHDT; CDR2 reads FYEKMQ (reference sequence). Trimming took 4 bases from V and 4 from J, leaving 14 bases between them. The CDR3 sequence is CASSYRETDYEQYF. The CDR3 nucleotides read TGTGCCAGCAGCTACCGGGAGACAGATTACGAGCAGTACTTC.

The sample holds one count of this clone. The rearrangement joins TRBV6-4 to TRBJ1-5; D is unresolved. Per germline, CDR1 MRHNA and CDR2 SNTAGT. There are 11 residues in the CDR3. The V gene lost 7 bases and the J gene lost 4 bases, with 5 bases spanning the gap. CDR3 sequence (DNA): TGTGCCAGCAAGTGTAATCAGCCCCAGCATTTT. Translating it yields CASKCNQPQHF.

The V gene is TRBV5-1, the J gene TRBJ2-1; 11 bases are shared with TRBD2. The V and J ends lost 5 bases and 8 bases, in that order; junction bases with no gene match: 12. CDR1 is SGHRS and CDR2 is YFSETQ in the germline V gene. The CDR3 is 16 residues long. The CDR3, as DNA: TGCGCCAGCAGGGCTAGCGGGGGGCCGGTGTTAGATGAGCAGTTCTTC. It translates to CASRASGGPVLDEQFF.

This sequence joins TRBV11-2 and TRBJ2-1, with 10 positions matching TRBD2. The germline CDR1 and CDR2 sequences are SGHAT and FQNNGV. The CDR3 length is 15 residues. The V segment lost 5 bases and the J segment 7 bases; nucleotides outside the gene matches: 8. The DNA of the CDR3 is TGTGCCAGCAGCCACAGCGGGGGGGCGGGGAATGAGCAGTTCTTC. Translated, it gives CASSHSGGAGNEQFF.

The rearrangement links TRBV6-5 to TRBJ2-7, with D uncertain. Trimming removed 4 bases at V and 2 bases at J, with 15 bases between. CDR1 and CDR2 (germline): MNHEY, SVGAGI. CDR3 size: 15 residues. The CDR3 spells CASSSHSTYPYEQYF. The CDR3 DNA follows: TGTGCCAGCAGTTCCCACTCGACTTATCCCTACGAGCAGTACTTC.

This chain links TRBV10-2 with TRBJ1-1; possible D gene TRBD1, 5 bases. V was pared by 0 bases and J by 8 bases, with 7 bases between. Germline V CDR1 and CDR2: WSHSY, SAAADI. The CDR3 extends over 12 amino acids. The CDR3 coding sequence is TGCGCCAGCAGTGAGTCGACAGTGGAAGCTTTCTTT. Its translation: CASSESTVEAFF.

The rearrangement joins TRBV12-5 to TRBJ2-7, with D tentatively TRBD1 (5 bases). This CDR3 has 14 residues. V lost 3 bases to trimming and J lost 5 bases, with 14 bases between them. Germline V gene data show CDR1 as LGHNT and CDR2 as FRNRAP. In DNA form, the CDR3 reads TGTGCTAGTGGTTTAGGGCAGGGCGTGGACGAGCAGTACTTC. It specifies CASGLGQGVDEQYF.

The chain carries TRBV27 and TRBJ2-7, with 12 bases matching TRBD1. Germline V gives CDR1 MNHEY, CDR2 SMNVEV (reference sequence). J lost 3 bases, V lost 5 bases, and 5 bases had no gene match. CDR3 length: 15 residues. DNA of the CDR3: TGTGCCAGCAGTGCCGGGACAGGGGGCTTCTACGAGCAGTACTTC. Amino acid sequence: CASSAGTGGFYEQYF.

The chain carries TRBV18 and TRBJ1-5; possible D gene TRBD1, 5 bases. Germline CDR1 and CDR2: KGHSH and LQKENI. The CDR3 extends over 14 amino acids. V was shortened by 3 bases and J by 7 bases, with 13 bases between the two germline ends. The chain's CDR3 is CASSPDSQVQPQHF. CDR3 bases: TGTGCCAGCTCACCTGACAGTCAGGTGCAGCCCCAGCATTTT.